The 29 T cell receptor beta chains below all came from one sample that was sequenced in a study of circulating CD8 cells and anti-PD-1 response in melanoma. Sorting of live CD3+CD8+TCRalphabeta+ cells by PD-1 and/or TIGIT gave four subsets. TCR libraries were prepared from approximately 15 ng of total RNA with the QIAseq Immune Repertoire TCR panel. MiXCR, applied by TCRdb to the reads, yields one record per CDR3 protein. This table has 520 or so distinct CDR3 sequences, about 10% appearing once. Here the sequenced sample was CD8+ T cells from PBMCs, taken at baseline or after one month of anti-PD-1 therapy (not recorded which). The receptors shown here come from a human donor with melanoma.

This clonotype is termed large (0.1 to 1%). The V and J genes are TRBV27 and TRBJ2-7; 8 positions agree with TRBD1. Trimming at V came to 3 bases and at J to 4 bases, leaving 17 bases not matched to a gene. Germline loops: CDR1 MNHEY, CDR2 SMNVEV (reference sequence). This CDR3 spans 18 amino acids. Here the CDR3 DNA reads TGTGCCAGCAGTTTGACCGGTGCAGGGGGCATCAAAGCTTACGAGCAGTACTTC. It translates to CASSLTGAGGIKAYEQYF.

The chain uses TRBV27 and TRBJ1-1; D not certain. The CDR3 contains 14 residues. CDR1 and CDR2 from the germline V gene are MNHEY and SMNVEV (reference sequence). The ends were cut back, 5 bases at V and 1 base at J, with 11 bases in the middle. The CDR3 DNA reads TGTGCCAGCAGTCCTCGTCTGGGGAACACTGAAGCTTTCTTT. Residues: CASSPRLGNTEAFF.

Only a few counts were recorded for this clonotype. The V and J genes are TRBV5-6 and TRBJ2-5, with D possibly TRBD2 on 7 matching bases. Trimming cost V 7 bases and J 5 bases, with 27 bases left between them. The CDR3 length is 17 residues. Germline V CDR1 and CDR2: SGHDT, YYEEEE. CDR3 in amino acids: CASYPRFDGGPEETQYF. The CDR3 DNA reads as TGTGCCAGCTACCCCCGATTTGACGGGGGGCCCGAGGAGACCCAGTACTTC.

This clonotype is classed as medium-sized. The CDR3 sequence: CSATGGNEKLFF. The CDR3 DNA is TGCAGTGCTACTGGGGGTAATGAAAAACTGTTTTTT. The chain combines TRBV20-1 with TRBJ1-4; D is perhaps TRBD1 (5 bases). The germline gives CDR1 DFQATT, CDR2 SNEGSKA (reference sequence). Trimming took 4 bases from V and 4 from J, leaving 7 bases between them. This CDR3 has 12 amino acids.

This clonotype is deemed medium-sized (0.01 to 0.1%). The rearrangement uses TRBV5-4 and TRBJ2-7, with D perhaps matching TRBD2 (6 bases). Looked up from germline, CDR1 is SGHNT and CDR2 is YYREEE (reference sequence). This CDR3 region has 16 residues. V was pared by 0 bases and J by 2 bases, with 15 bases between. The CDR3 sequence: CASSLAGRGPPYEQYF. The CDR3 bases are TGTGCCAGCAGCTTGGCCGGGCGGGGACCCCCCTACGAGCAGTACTTC.

This clonotype counts as medium-sized (0.01 to 0.1%). The CDR3 loop is CASSMITDVTGGHEQYF. The CDR3 nucleotides read TGTGCCAGCAGCATGATCACTGACGTAACAGGGGGCCACGAGCAGTACTTC. The chain couples TRBV2 to TRBJ2-7; 9 bases line up with TRBD1. Germline V gene lookup returns CDR1 SNHLY and CDR2 FYNNEI. The CDR3 length is 17 residues. J gave up 5 bases and V 6 bases, and 17 bases lay outside the gene matches.

By share of the sample, this clonotype is large. The CDR3 sequence is CASSFRFGYAGGTDNEQFF. The DNA of the CDR3 is TGTGCCAGCAGTTTTAGGTTTGGATATGCGGGGGGTACGGACAATGAGCAGTTCTTC. The rearrangement uses TRBV12-3 or TRBV12-4 and TRBJ2-1, with 8 bases matching TRBD2. The CDR3 length is 19 residues. The V segment lost 3 bases and the J segment 5 bases; nucleotides outside the gene matches: 18.

The sample holds a few counts of this clonotype. This sequence joins TRBV19 and TRBJ2-2; a weak D match, TRBD2 (5 bases). Germline lookup yields CDR1 LNHDA and CDR2 SQIVND (reference sequence). V was cut by 3 bases and J by 7 bases, with 9 bases left in between. The CDR3 totals 13 residues. As DNA, the CDR3 is TGTGCCAGTAGTATTTCGGGAAACGGGGAGCTGTTTTTT. Translated, it gives CASSISGNGELFF.

In its sample, this clonotype is large. The rearrangement links TRBV7-2 to TRBJ2-2; 10 bases line up with TRBD2. Germline V gives CDR1 SGHTA, CDR2 FQGNSA. The CDR3 is 17 residues long. V shed 3 bases and J 1 base; nucleotides not matched to a gene: 5. The DNA for the CDR3 is TGTGCCAGCAGCTTCCCTAGCGGGAGCTTGAACACCGGGGAGCTGTTTTTT. It specifies CASSFPSGSLNTGELFF.

This clonotype is labeled as large. The V and J genes are TRBV27 and TRBJ2-7; 8 bases align to TRBD2. The CDR3 is made up of 14 amino acids. V dropped 5 bases and J dropped 4; count of bases not matched to a gene: 7. Germline CDR1 reads MNHEY; CDR2 reads SMNVEV (reference sequence). CDR3 DNA sequence: TGTGCCAGCAGTCTAAGCGGGGGCCTGTACGAGCAGTACTTC. It specifies CASSLSGGLYEQYF.

In this sample, this clonotype is large. The chain recombines TRBV7-2 with TRBJ2-1; 9 bases match TRBD1. CDR1 and CDR2 (germline): SGHTA, FQGNSA. After removal of 1 base from V and 6 bases from J, the junction contained 4 bases not matched to a gene. This CDR3 comprises 15 residues. The CDR3 loop reads CASSLVQGAGNEQFF. Here the CDR3 DNA reads TGTGCCAGCAGCTTAGTACAGGGGGCGGGCAATGAGCAGTTCTTC.

This clonotype is large. This chain uses TRBV12-3 or TRBV12-4 with TRBJ2-3; D is possibly TRBD1 (5 bases). V lost 3 bases and J 5 bases, leaving 12 bases between the germline ends. The CDR3 length is 14 residues. The CDR3 is CASSFRGYLDTQYF. The CDR3 DNA follows: TGTGCCAGCAGTTTTAGGGGTTATCTAGATACGCAGTATTTT.

By share, this clonotype counts as medium-sized. This chain links TRBV28 with TRBJ2-7, with 9 bases that match TRBD1. J lost 4 bases, V lost 3 bases, and 4 bases had no gene match. Looked up from germline, CDR1 is MDHEN and CDR2 is SYDVKM. The CDR3 has 14 amino acids. The CDR3 spells CASSFPGTGYEQYF. CDR3 in DNA: TGTGCCAGCAGTTTCCCCGGGACAGGGTACGAGCAGTACTTC.

In this sample, this clonotype turned up a few times. The genes are TRBV6-6 and TRBJ1-5; D unresolved. Germline CDR1 and CDR2: MNHNY and SVGAGI (reference sequence). The V end was cut by 5 bases, the J end by 5 bases, with 7 bases between. The CDR3 sequence is 12 residues long. The DNA of the CDR3 is TGTGCCAGCAGTGCGGTTGATCAGCCCCAGCATTTT. Translation: CASSAVDQPQHF.

By sample fraction, this clonotype is medium-sized. The CDR3 coding sequence is TGTGCCAGCAACCCGACAGGGGGACCCGTTGGAGACGGCTACACCTTC. Protein: CASNPTGGPVGDGYTF. This chain joins TRBV2 and TRBJ1-2; TRBD1 aligns across 9 bases. The CDR3 has 16 amino acids. Germline trimming cut 7 bases from V and 8 bases from J; bases unmatched to any gene: 17. CDR1 is SNHLY, CDR2 FYNNEI, per germline.

By sample share, this clonotype is medium-sized. The chain has TRBV12-3 or TRBV12-4 and TRBJ1-5; no clear D. The V gene lost 2 bases and the J gene lost 4 bases, with 15 bases spanning the gap. The CDR3 sequence is 16 residues long. The CDR3 DNA follows: TGTGCCAGCAGTTTAAACCTCCCAGAGACAAATCAGCCCCAGCATTTT. This encodes CASSLNLPETNQPQHF.

This clonotype was counted only a few times. This may be a read error, as it is one base from a much larger clone. The rearrangement uses TRBV19 and TRBJ2-1, with 11 bases matching TRBD2. Unmatched junction bases numbered 4, after V lost 5 bases and J lost 4 bases. Germline-derived CDR1 and CDR2 are LNHDA and SQIVND (reference sequence). The CDR3 covers 15 residues. CDR3 sequence (DNA): TGTGCCAGTAGTGCGACTAGCGGGGAGTACAATGAGCAGTTCTTC. Amino acid sequence: CASSATSGEYNEQFF.

This clonotype is medium-sized (0.01 to 0.1%) within its sample. The chain links TRBV7-9 to TRBJ2-5; 9 positions match TRBD1. The germline V gene encodes CDR1 SEHNR and CDR2 FQNEAQ (reference sequence). There are 15 residues in the CDR3. Trimming took 5 bases from V and 5 from J; bases not matched to a gene: 9. CDR3 sequence: CASSPRTGAEETQYF. The CDR3 DNA reads TGTGCCAGCAGCCCCCGGACAGGGGCGGAGGAGACCCAGTACTTC.

V usage is TRBV19 and J usage is TRBJ1-5; D is unresolved. The V gene lost 8 bases and the J gene lost 0 bases, with 8 bases spanning the gap. Germline V gives CDR1 LNHDA, CDR2 SQIVND (reference sequence). This CDR3 region has 13 residues. In nucleotides, the CDR3 is TGTGCCAGTGATGAATATAGCAATCAGCCCCAGCATTTT. It encodes CASDEYSNQPQHF.

This clonotype came up once. Just one base apart from a much larger clone, this may be a read error. The chain is built from TRBV19 and TRBJ2-7; possible D gene TRBD2, 6 bases. The length of the CDR3 is 13 residues. V lost 5 bases to trimming and J lost 3 bases, with 11 bases between them. Germline CDR1 and CDR2: LNHDA and SQIVND (reference sequence). CDR3 residues: CASSAGRDYEQYF. The CDR3, as DNA: TGTGCCAGTAGTGCGGGACGGGACTACGAGCAGTACTTC.

By share of the sample, this clonotype is medium-sized. The chain couples TRBV27 to TRBJ1-1; D is unclear. The CDR3 covers 12 residues. The germline CDR1 and CDR2 sequences are MNHEY and SMNVEV (reference sequence). V was pared by 6 bases and J by 1 base, with 6 bases between. The CDR3 DNA follows: TGTGCCAGCAGAAAGGGGAACACTGAAGCTTTCTTT. Its translation is CASRKGNTEAFF.

By proportion, this clonotype is large (0.1 to 1%). CDR3: CASSYPGQWYEQYF. Here the CDR3 DNA reads TGTGCCAGCAGCTATCCGGGACAGTGGTACGAGCAGTACTTC. The gene calls are TRBV14 and TRBJ2-7, with 7 bases aligning to TRBD1. Trimming cost V 5 bases and J 4 bases; bases outside gene matches: 8. The CDR3 runs 14 residues. Germline CDR1 is SGHDN and CDR2 is FVKESK.

The chain has TRBV5-5 and TRBJ2-7; TRBD1 matches 8 bases. The CDR3 consists of 13 residues. J was trimmed by 5 bases and V by 1 base; bases with no gene match: 2. Germline CDR1 SGHKS, CDR2 YYEKEE (reference sequence). Here the CDR3 reads CASSLQGANEQYF. Here the CDR3 DNA reads TGTGCCAGCAGCTTGCAGGGGGCAAACGAGCAGTACTTC.

By frequency in the sample, this clonotype is large (0.1 to 1%). The chain employs TRBV7-2 and TRBJ2-7; 8 nucleotides agree with TRBD1. With V trimmed by 5 bases and J by 4 bases, 7 bases remained unmatched. Germline V gives CDR1 SGHTA, CDR2 FQGNSA. The CDR3 totals 14 residues. The CDR3 protein is CASSPRQGWYEQYF. CDR3 DNA: TGTGCCAGCAGCCCTCGACAGGGGTGGTACGAGCAGTACTTC.

Within the sample, this clonotype is large (0.1 to 1%). CDR3 amino acids: CASSIRKGGGSSYEQYF. The CDR3 coding sequence is TGTGCCAGTAGTATTCGGAAAGGGGGCGGGAGCTCCTACGAGCAGTACTTC. V usage is TRBV19 and J usage is TRBJ2-7; perhaps D is TRBD1 or TRBD2 (7 bases each). Trimming pared 3 bases from V and 0 bases from J, leaving 18 bases between. The length of the CDR3 is 17 residues. The germline gives CDR1 LNHDA, CDR2 SQIVND (reference sequence). Full variable domain (remainder filled in from reference TRBV19 and TRBJ2-7): DGGITQSPKYLFRKEGQNVTLSCEQNLNHDAMYWYRQDPGQGLRLIYYSQIVNDFQKGDIAEGYSVSREKKESFPLTVTSAQKNPTAFYLCASSIRKGGGSSYEQYFGPGTRLTVT.

In the case of this clonotype: The CDR3 end shows no conserved phenylalanine or tryptophan, and so a read error is likely. The chain is built from TRBV20-1 and TRBJ2-7; D is possibly TRBD1 or TRBD2 (5 bases each). The germline V gene encodes CDR1 DFQATT and CDR2 SNEGSKA (reference sequence). V lost 0 bases and J lost 0, with 12 bases in between. This CDR3 is built from 15 residues. The CDR3, as DNA: TGCAGTGCTAGAGATGCCAGCGGACACTCCTACGAGCAGTACCTC. The encoded protein is CSARDASGHSYEQYL.

This clonotype is classed as large. The chain recombines TRBV19 with TRBJ2-7; maybe TRBD2 (7 bases). Per germline, CDR1 LNHDA and CDR2 SQIVND (reference sequence). V was cut by 3 bases and J by 2 bases, with 14 bases left in between. This CDR3 has 15 amino acids. The CDR3 region is CASSMAGGGTYEQYF. The CDR3 DNA is TGTGCCAGTAGTATGGCCGGCGGGGGCACCTACGAGCAGTACTTC.

Within the sample, this clonotype is medium-sized. V is TRBV27 and J is TRBJ2-1; the D gene is possibly TRBD2 (6 bases). Germline values: CDR1 MNHEY, CDR2 SMNVEV (reference sequence). This CDR3 region has 14 residues. V dropped 4 bases and J dropped 6 bases, with 13 bases sitting between them. CDR3 residues: CASSSGLSSNEQFF. CDR3 in DNA: TGTGCCAGCAGTTCGGGACTTTCCAGCAATGAGCAGTTCTTC.

This clonotype was seen a few times. With a much larger clone just one base away, this may be a read error. The rearrangement uses TRBV19 and TRBJ2-1; 11 nucleotides agree with TRBD2. This CDR3 has 15 amino acids. CDR1 is LNHDA, CDR2 SQIVND, per germline (reference sequence). The V segment lost 5 bases and the J segment 3 bases; nucleotides outside the gene matches: 3. The CDR3 sequence is CASSLTSGDYNEQFF. CDR3 coding DNA: TGTGCCAGTAGTTTGACTAGCGGGGACTACAATGAGCAGTTCTTC.